The sequence of this T cell receptor (beta chain) was determined in a study of CD8+CD57+ T cells in acquired aplastic anemia. Study background: Sorted CD4+ and CD8+ cells gave an average of around 3.1 ug of DNA.

Study conclusions and caveats: Patients and controls turned out to have 25 to 30 CD8+ CDR3 sequences in common. Statistical testing detected no significant gap in CD8+ Simpson's diversity between patients and controls.

The template for TCR beta VDJ and CDR3 sequence profiling was genomic DNA. MiXCR, applied by TCRdb to the reads, yields one record per CDR3 protein. The data show over 150,000 distinct CDR3 sequences, about 48% seen once. Patients picked for sequencing had shown CD8+CD57+ cell expansion detected by flow cytometry. Prior therapy had not been administered to any patient at the time of blood sampling. Points on this clonotype: Its specificity is unknown.

Germline-derived CDR1 and CDR2 are KGHDR and SFDVKD. The CDR3 has 13 residues. J gave up 4 bases and V 9 bases, and 4 bases lay outside the gene matches. The chain links TRBV24-1 to TRBJ2-2; 7 nucleotides line up with TRBD2. The sequencing input was sorted CD4+, CD8+, or CD8+CD57+ T cells (not recorded which) from PBMCs. The clonotype originates from a human donor with aplastic anemia. CDR3 sequence: CATSGLSTGELFF. CDR3 nucleotide sequence: TGTGCCACCTCGGGACTATCCACCGGGGAGCTGTTTTTT.